This note documents a single T cell receptor beta chain sequence. Its antigen is as yet unknown. The Oncomine TCR Beta short-read assay sequenced DNA from cultured CD4+ T cells. Each CDR3 protein is one row after TCRdb ran MiXCR on the PCR reads. The sample shows over 7,500 distinct CDR3 sequences, approximately 58% of them seen only once. The V and J ends lost 1 base and 8 bases respectively, with 18 bases between them. The CDR3 runs to 16 residues. The germline gives CDR1 MGHDK, CDR2 SYGVNS. The data were taken from a study of vaccination and CD4 T cells after COVID-19. The study's findings and limits: In convalescent patients, 304 of 307 vaccine-specific clones were spike mono-reactive. There was no significant change from approximately 21 to 38 median reactive clonotypes.

Treatment indicated: 10-day PBMC culture with coronavirus spike peptide pools or control peptides (ViraFEST assay). According to the study, CD4+ T cells from the unexposed donor were gathered ahead of the COVID-19 pandemic (2011-2018). In the ViraFEST assay, peptide-pool expansion preceded TCR sequencing of expanded clonotypes. Cells received half-medium changes with fresh IL-2 medium on days 3 and 7. The source material was CD4+ T cells from blood, cultured in vitro. This chain joins TRBV25-1 and TRBJ2-1; weak D call: TRBD1 (6 bases). This TCR came from a human donor in good health. DNA of the CDR3: TGTGCCAGCAGTGAATCTCCCGGGCAGGGGTCCTATGAGCAGTTCTTC. Translating gives CASSESPGQGSYEQFF.